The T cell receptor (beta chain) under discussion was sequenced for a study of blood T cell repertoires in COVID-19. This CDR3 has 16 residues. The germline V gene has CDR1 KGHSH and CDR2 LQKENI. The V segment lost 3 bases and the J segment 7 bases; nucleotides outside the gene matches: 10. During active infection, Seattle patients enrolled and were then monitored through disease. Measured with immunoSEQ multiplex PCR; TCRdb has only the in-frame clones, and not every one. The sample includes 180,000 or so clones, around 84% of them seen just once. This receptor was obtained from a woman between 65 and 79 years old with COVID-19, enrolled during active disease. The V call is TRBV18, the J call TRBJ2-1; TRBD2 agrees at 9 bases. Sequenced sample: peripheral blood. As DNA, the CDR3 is TGTGCCAGCTCACCCCTGACTAGCGGAAAAGGGAATGAGCAGTTCTTC. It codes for CASSPLTSGKGNEQFF.